The clone carrying this TCR beta chain was observed at least ten times. The trim removed 3 bases at V and 0 bases at J, leaving 3 bases unmatched. The CDR3 runs 17 residues. CDR1 KGHSH and CDR2 LQKENI come from the germline V gene. TCRdb called the 5' RACE reads again in MiXCR, with one record for every CDR3 protein. The repertoire has tens of thousands of distinct CDR3 sequences, approximately 6% of them found once; the top ten carry 3% to 4%. The data belong to a study of early T cells in non-severe SARS-CoV-2 infection. Sequences were obtained from whole blood. The chain links TRBV18 to TRBJ1-4; 11 bases are a match to TRBD1. The sequence was obtained from an adult who was a healthcare worker with PCR-confirmed SARS-CoV-2 infection or an uninfected control (not recorded which). The CDR3 region is CASSPGQGVSTNEKLFF. The CDR3 nucleotides read TGTGCCAGCTCACCGGGACAGGGGGTGTCAACTAATGAAAAACTGTTTTTT.